This TCR beta chain was sequenced in a study of cytomegalovirus exposure and HLA in healthy donors. Study as a whole: Inside one of the first data releases sat around 85 million unique TCRs taken from HLA-typed donors.

Both 60 Vbeta primers and 13 Jbeta primers went into the PCR. The repertoire was sequenced with immunoSEQ multiplex PCR; TCRdb's copy has only in-frame clones and lacks some. Among around 200,000 clones, about four fifths were seen once, and the ten largest hold around 9.6%. This clone was seen just once. Germline V gene data show CDR1 as LNHNV and CDR2 as YYDKDF (reference sequence). This CDR3 has 14 residues. Trimming stripped 0 bases from V and 7 bases from J, with 9 bases between. The sample was PBMCs. This sequence originates from a woman between 45 and 60 years old in good health and CMV-seropositive. The chain joins TRBV15 to TRBJ1-4; D is ambiguous. The CDR3 spells CATSRDYRSEKLFF. The CDR3 DNA sequence: TGTGCCACCAGCAGAGATTATCGGAGTGAAAAACTGTTTTTT.